One sample yielded the 31 T cell receptor beta chains listed below, sequenced in a study of T cells in Graves' hyperthyroidism and ophthalmopathy. RNA transcripts yielded amplified TCR beta CDR3 regions. The HTBI primer set was used in a first-round RT-PCR of the TCR CDR3. Each CDR3 protein is one row after TCRdb ran MiXCR on the multiplex PCR reads. The sample has under 600,000 distinct CDR3 sequences, roughly 15% seen once; the top ten hold around 3.5%. Source material: blood. All receptors derive from a woman aged 40 to 49 with Graves' ophthalmopathy.

This clonotype was detected only a few times. The chain links TRBV3-1 to TRBJ1-1, with D possibly being TRBD1 (6 bases). The CDR3 contains 15 residues. V was trimmed by 2 bases and J by 1 base, leaving 11 bases between them. In germline, CDR1 is LGHDT, CDR2 YNNKEL (reference sequence). The CDR3 coding sequence is TGTGCCAGCAGCCAACTGACAGGAAGGAACACTGAAGCTTTCTTT. Residues: CASSQLTGRNTEAFF.

This chain connects TRBV5-4 to TRBJ2-3, with 12 bases that match TRBD2. J gave up 5 bases and V 4 bases, and 11 bases lay outside the gene matches. CDR1 is SGHNT, CDR2 YYREEE, per germline (reference sequence). The CDR3 length is 17 residues. The CDR3 DNA is TGTGCCAGCAGCCCAGCCCAGAGACTAGCGGGAGTAGATACGCAGTATTTT. Translation: CASSPAQRLAGVDTQYF.

In this sample, this clonotype turned up many times. The chain carries TRBV5-1 and TRBJ2-7; D gene unclear. Germline lookup yields CDR1 SGHRS and CDR2 YFSETQ. The V and J ends lost 0 bases and 0 bases respectively, with 10 bases between them. The CDR3 contains 15 residues. The CDR3 nucleotides are TGCGCCAGCAGCTTGGTTTCGAAGAGCTCCTACGAGCAGTACTTC. This encodes CASSLVSKSSYEQYF. Based on the CDR3 plus reference TRBV5-1 and TRBJ2-7, the full variable domain is KAGVTQTPRYLIKTRGQQVTLSCSPISGHRSVSWYQQTPGQGLQFLFEYFSETQRNKGNFPGRFSGRQFSNSRSEMNVSTLELGDSALYLCASSLVSKSSYEQYFGPGTRLTVT.

This clonotype was observed many times. The rearrangement joins TRBV7-9 to TRBJ2-3, with a tentative D call TRBD2 (5 bases). V was clipped by 2 bases and J by 4 bases, with 10 bases between them. This CDR3 is built from 14 residues. Germline CDR1 reads SEHNR; CDR2 reads FQNEAQ (reference sequence). As DNA, the CDR3 is TGTGCCAGCAGCTTAACGGGCGGGTCAGATACGCAGTATTTT. Its protein is CASSLTGGSDTQYF. Using reference TRBV7-9 and TRBJ2-3 for the parts outside the CDR3, the full variable domain is DTGVSQNPRHKITKRGQNVTFRCDPISEHNRLYWYRQTLGQGPEFLTYFQNEAQLEKSRLLSDRFSAERPKGSFSTLEIQRTEQGDSAMYLCASSLTGGSDTQYFGPGTRLTVL.

The rearrangement links TRBV20-1 to TRBJ2-2; D might be TRBD2 (7 bases). V lost 1 base, J lost 11 bases, and 20 bases lay in between. The CDR3 is 15 residues long. Germline loops: CDR1 DFQATT, CDR2 SNEGSKA (reference sequence). As DNA, the CDR3 is TGCAGTGCTAGAGGGGGGGGCCCCCGGGGCGGAGAGCTGTTTTTT. Translation: CSARGGGPRGGELFF.

This clonotype was picked up many times. The rearrangement links TRBV12-5 to TRBJ2-1, with 9 bases fitting TRBD1. The CDR3 is 15 amino acids. The junction had 5 bases not matched to a gene; V was cut back by 3 bases and J by 5 bases. Germline CDR1 reads LGHNT; CDR2 reads FRNRAP. This chain's CDR3 is CASGFRDRDHNEQFF. DNA for the CDR3: TGTGCTAGTGGTTTCCGGGACAGGGATCACAATGAGCAGTTCTTC.

The rearrangement joins TRBV10-3 to TRBJ2-5, with D unresolved. The CDR3 is 13 residues long. Trimming shortened V by 0 bases and J by 0 bases, and 2 bases separated the two germline ends. Germline V CDR1 and CDR2: ENHRY, SYGVKD. In nucleotides, the CDR3 is TGTGCCATCAGTGAGTCTAACCAAGAGACCCAGTACTTC. Translation gives CAISESNQETQYF.

This clonotype showed up just a few times. The chain recombines TRBV5-1 with TRBJ2-2; possible D gene TRBD1, 6 bases. This CDR3 has 15 amino acids. Germline lookup yields CDR1 SGHRS and CDR2 YFSETQ. The V end lost 4 bases, the J end lost 4 bases, and 14 bases lay between the germline ends. The CDR3 DNA reads TGCGCCAGCAGCCTTAGGGGGATTGGCACCGGGGAGCTGTTTTTT. It codes for CASSLRGIGTGELFF.

This clonotype showed up many times. The V call is TRBV30, the J call TRBJ2-1; 10 positions match TRBD2. V lost 0 bases and J lost 4; bases outside the gene matches: 3. Germline loops: CDR1 GTSNPN, CDR2 SVGIG (reference sequence). There are 15 residues in the CDR3. CDR3 protein: CAWSVSGRVYNEQFF. CDR3 bases: TGTGCCTGGAGTGTAAGCGGGAGGGTATACAATGAGCAGTTCTTC.

The gene calls are TRBV27 and TRBJ1-5; D is ambiguous. From germline, CDR1 is MNHEY and CDR2 SMNVEV (reference sequence). The V and J ends lost 5 bases and 5 bases respectively, with 16 bases between them. CDR3 length: 15 amino acids. This CDR3 is CASSPLRSSDQPQHF. DNA for the CDR3: TGTGCCAGCAGTCCCCTGAGGTCTTCCGATCAGCCCCAGCATTTT.

This clonotype was detected only a few times. The CDR3, as DNA: TGCGCCAGCAGTTTAGCGGGAGTTGGTGATGAGCAGTTCTTC. Translating it yields CASSLAGVGDEQFF. The rearrangement links TRBV5-1 to TRBJ2-1, with 9 bases that match TRBD2. Germline-derived CDR1 and CDR2 are SGHRS and YFSETQ. This CDR3 has 14 residues. After removal of 5 bases from V and 8 bases from J, the junction contained 8 bases not matched to a gene.

This clonotype appeared a single time. This chain connects TRBV6-2 or TRBV6-3 to TRBJ1-5; maybe TRBD1 (6 bases). In germline, CDR1 is MNHEY, CDR2 SVGEGT. Trimming removed 7 bases from V and 6 bases from J, with 19 bases in between. The CDR3 has 15 amino acids. CDR3 sequence: CASMLIEGGGQPQHF. The CDR3 DNA follows: TGTGCCAGCATGCTTATAGAGGGGGGTGGTCAGCCCCAGCATTTT.

This clonotype has ten or more counts. This sequence joins TRBV11-2 and TRBJ2-1; 10 bases are shared with TRBD1. V lost 1 base and J lost 9; bases outside the gene matches: 9. This CDR3 comprises 16 residues. Germline CDR1 reads SGHAT; CDR2 reads FQNNGV. The CDR3 DNA reads TGTGCCAGCAGCTTAGGGCACCCGGGACAGGGGTCTGAGCAGTTCTTC. Translating it yields CASSLGHPGQGSEQFF. The whole variable domain, remainder taken from reference TRBV11-2 and TRBJ2-1, is EAGVAQSPRYKIIEKRQSVAFWCNPISGHATLYWYQQILGQGPKLLIQFQNNGVVDDSQLPKDRFSAERLKGVDSTLKIQPAKLEDSAVYLCASSLGHPGQGSEQFFGPGTRLTVL.

V gene TRBV10-2 combines with J gene TRBJ2-7; D uncertain. CDR3 length equals 14 residues. CDR1 WSHSY and CDR2 SAAADI come from the germline V gene. Trimming took off 3 bases at V and 4 bases at J, with 13 bases between the two ends. The CDR3 DNA sequence: TGCGCCAGCAGTGAAGGGCCCCTAGTTTACGAGCAGTACTTC. It translates to CASSEGPLVYEQYF.

This clonotype appeared many times. The CDR3 sequence is CASSSRQGNQPQHF. For the CDR3, the DNA is TGTGCCAGCAGTTCCCGACAGGGCAATCAGCCCCAGCATTTT. The chain is built from TRBV12-3 or TRBV12-4 and TRBJ1-5; possible D gene TRBD1, 6 bases. The CDR3 loop spans 14 amino acids. V lost 4 bases and J 2 bases, leaving 9 bases between the germline ends.

This clonotype has only a few counts. This chain joins TRBV4-1 and TRBJ2-5; TRBD1 is a possible D gene (6 bases). The CDR3 loop spans 15 amino acids. Trimming shortened V by 0 bases and J by 2 bases, and 10 bases separated the two germline ends. The V gene's germline CDR1 is MGHRA and CDR2 YSYEKL. The CDR3 DNA sequence: TGCGCCAGCAGCCAAGATCTCAGGGGACAAGAGACCCAGTACTTC. This sequence encodes CASSQDLRGQETQYF.

This clonotype was recorded at least ten times. The CDR3 DNA reads as TGCGCCAGCAGCATAGGGACAGGGGGCGGTGAGCAGTTCTTC. Translating gives CASSIGTGGGEQFF. This chain joins TRBV5-1 and TRBJ2-1; TRBD1 matches 12 bases. The CDR3 is 14 residues long. Per the germline V gene, CDR1 is SGHRS and CDR2 is YFSETQ. J was trimmed by 9 bases and V by 4 bases; bases with no gene match: 5. Filled out from reference TRBV5-1 and TRBJ2-1, the complete variable domain reads KAGVTQTPRYLIKTRGQQVTLSCSPISGHRSVSWYQQTPGQGLQFLFEYFSETQRNKGNFPGRFSGRQFSNSRSEMNVSTLELGDSALYLCASSIGTGGGEQFFGPGTRLTVL.

In this sample, this clonotype turned up a few times. For the CDR3, the DNA is TGTGCCAGCACCAGACGTCTAGCGGGTAGCACAGATACGCAGTATTTT. Its protein product is CASTRRLAGSTDTQYF. This chain connects TRBV6-1 to TRBJ2-3; 8 bases are shared with TRBD2. Germline V gene data show CDR1 as MNHNS and CDR2 as SASEGT. V shed 7 bases and J 0 bases; nucleotides not matched to a gene: 9. This CDR3 is built from 16 residues.

The V call is TRBV3-1, the J call TRBJ2-3; no definite D call. V was pared by 4 bases and J by 5 bases, with 13 bases between. The V gene's germline CDR1 is LGHDT and CDR2 YNNKEL (reference sequence). CDR3 length: 14 residues. DNA of the CDR3: TGTGCCAGCAGCCGATTCACGGGTCTAGATACGCAGTATTTT. Translated, it gives CASSRFTGLDTQYF.

This clonotype appeared many times. The chain links TRBV20-1 to TRBJ2-7; 11 bases line up with TRBD1. Trimming removed 3 bases from V and 1 base from J; junction bases left unmatched: 5. The germline V gene encodes CDR1 DFQATT and CDR2 SNEGSKA (reference sequence). The CDR3 has 15 residues. The CDR3 is CSASPGQGGSYEQYF. The CDR3 nucleotides are TGCAGTGCTAGCCCGGGACAGGGGGGATCCTACGAGCAGTACTTC.

This chain connects TRBV15 to TRBJ2-4; D ambiguous. V was clipped by 2 bases and J by 1 base, with 9 bases between them. Germline values: CDR1 LNHNV, CDR2 YYDKDF (reference sequence). This CDR3 region has 15 residues. Here the CDR3 reads CATSRYAAAKNIQYF. In DNA form, the CDR3 reads TGTGCCACCAGCAGATATGCAGCCGCCAAAAACATTCAGTACTTC.

About this clonotype itself: This may be a read error: a much more frequent sequence differs by one nucleotide. The chain uses TRBV12-3 or TRBV12-4 and TRBJ2-7, with TRBD1 matching over 8 bases. The CDR3 covers 15 residues. With V trimmed by 3 bases and J by 7 bases, 11 bases remained unmatched. CDR3 region: CASSFSGGAEGEQYF. The CDR3 DNA sequence: TGTGCCAGCAGTTTCTCAGGGGGCGCCGAAGGTGAGCAGTACTTC.

The J gene is TRBJ2-4, the V gene TRBV6-1; 15 bases agree with TRBD2. CDR3 length: 18 residues. Germline-derived CDR1 and CDR2 are MNHNS and SASEGT. The V and J ends lost 6 bases and 0 bases, in that order; junction bases with no gene match: 6. The CDR3 here is CASSPGTSGGLAKNIQYF. Written as DNA, the CDR3 is TGTGCCAGCAGCCCCGGGACTAGCGGGGGGCTAGCCAAAAACATTCAGTACTTC.

This clonotype was seen ten or more times. V and J are TRBV28 and TRBJ2-1; the D gene is possibly TRBD2 (6 bases). Trimming cost V 4 bases and J 9 bases, with 22 bases left between them. The CDR3 is 16 residues long. The germline gives CDR1 MDHEN, CDR2 SYDVKM. CDR3 loop: CASSSWSQGLLGEQFF. In nucleotides, the CDR3 is TGTGCCAGCAGTTCCTGGAGTCAGGGACTCTTGGGTGAGCAGTTCTTC. The whole variable domain, filled in from reference TRBV28 and TRBJ2-1, reads DVKVTQSSRYLVKRTGEKVFLECVQDMDHENMFWYRQDPGLGLRLIYFSYDVKMKEKGDIPEGYSVSREKKERFSLILESASTNQTSMYLCASSSWSQGLLGEQFFGPGTRLTVL.

This clonotype was found a few times. The chain has TRBV10-1 and TRBJ2-7; the D gene is possibly TRBD1 (6 bases). Germline assignment: CDR1 WNHNN and CDR2 SYGVQD (reference sequence). The V and J ends lost 4 bases and 1 base respectively, with 14 bases between them. The CDR3 is 15 residues long. The CDR3 bases are TGCGCCAGCAGTGCTGGAGGACAGCGTTCCTACGAGCAGTACTTC. Translated: CASSAGGQRSYEQYF.

This clonotype showed up many times. The gene calls are TRBV13 and TRBJ1-1; 9 bases are a match to TRBD1. The V and J ends lost 2 bases and 11 bases, in that order; junction bases with no gene match: 9. Germline V gene sequence: CDR1 PRHDT, CDR2 FYEKMQ (reference sequence). This CDR3 is 14 amino acids long. The chain's CDR3 is CASSLIGTGPYAFF. The CDR3 nucleotides read TGTGCCAGCAGCTTAATAGGGACAGGGCCCTATGCTTTCTTT.

The chain joins TRBV7-2 to TRBJ2-1; TRBD2 aligns across 14 bases. Germline V gene lookup returns CDR1 SGHTA and CDR2 FQGNSA. CDR3 length: 16 amino acids. V gave up 5 bases and J gave up 7 bases; unmatched junction bases: 7. The CDR3 DNA follows: TGTGCCAGCAGCCCGTGGACTAGCGGGAGGAAAAATGAGCAGTTCTTC. This translates into CASSPWTSGRKNEQFF.

This clonotype has a handful of counts. The chain links TRBV28 to TRBJ2-7; unclear D gene. CDR1 and CDR2 (germline): MDHEN, SYDVKM. The CDR3 is 14 amino acids. Trimming took off 4 bases at V and 2 bases at J, with 12 bases between the two ends. The chain's CDR3 is CASSSRTLTYEQYF. CDR3 bases: TGTGCCAGCAGTTCCAGGACCCTTACCTACGAGCAGTACTTC. Full variable domain (outside the CDR3, taken from reference TRBV28 and TRBJ2-7): DVKVTQSSRYLVKRTGEKVFLECVQDMDHENMFWYRQDPGLGLRLIYFSYDVKMKEKGDIPEGYSVSREKKERFSLILESASTNQTSMYLCASSSRTLTYEQYFGPGTRLTVT.

In the case of this clonotype: Here the CDR3 omits its conserved ending phenylalanine or tryptophan, so a read error is the likely source. This chain connects TRBV11-2 to TRBJ1-1; perhaps TRBD1 as D (5 bases). The CDR3 length is 14 residues. Looked up from germline, CDR1 is SGHAT and CDR2 is FQNNGV. Trimming took 2 bases from V and 1 from J, leaving 8 bases between them. CDR3 DNA: TGTGCCAGCAGCTTACTGGGGGAGAACACTGAAGCTTTCGTT. Translating it yields CASSLLGENTEAFV.

A few counts support this clonotype. The chain has TRBV20-1 and TRBJ2-1; 8 bases fit TRBD2. V shed 3 bases and J 2 bases; nucleotides not matched to a gene: 9. Germline CDR1 DFQATT, CDR2 SNEGSKA (reference sequence). This CDR3 has 16 amino acids. This CDR3 is CSASPIAGTPYNEQFF. In DNA form, the CDR3 reads TGCAGTGCTAGCCCAATAGCGGGGACTCCCTACAATGAGCAGTTCTTC.

This rearrangement joins TRBV18 to TRBJ2-1, with D unclear. The germline V and J ends were trimmed by 3 bases and 2 bases, with 14 bases remaining between them. Germline V CDR1 and CDR2: KGHSH, LQKENI. This CDR3 is built from 16 residues. CDR3 region: CASSPPGIGAYNEQFF. The CDR3 DNA sequence: TGTGCCAGCTCACCTCCAGGCATCGGAGCCTACAATGAGCAGTTCTTC.